Listed here are 15 T cell receptor beta chains from one sample, sequenced in a study of blood T cell repertoires in COVID-19. Profiled with immunoSEQ multiplex PCR; TCRdb holds only in-frame clones, not every one. The data hold under 200,000 clones, with around four fifths observed a single time. Sequencing used peripheral blood. These receptors all come from a man between 65 and 80 years old with active or convalescent COVID-19.

This chain connects TRBV18 to TRBJ2-3; TRBD2 matches at 8 bases. Germline V gene sequence: CDR1 KGHSH, CDR2 LQKENI. The CDR3 covers 15 residues. Trimming removed 5 bases from V and 0 bases from J; junction bases left unmatched: 4. Here the CDR3 reads CASSTTSGSTDTQYF. CDR3 nucleotides: TGTGCCAGCTCAACCACTAGCGGAAGCACAGATACGCAGTATTTT.

This clone was seen a few times. The chain carries TRBV11-2 and TRBJ1-2; tentative D call: TRBD1 (5 bases). Germline lookup yields CDR1 SGHAT and CDR2 FQNNGV. CDR3 length: 16 amino acids. V lost 0 bases and J 10 bases, leaving 21 bases between the germline ends. CDR3 protein: CASSLDRLAGNLPYTF. CDR3 nucleotide sequence: TGTGCCAGCAGCTTAGATCGGTTGGCAGGGAACCTTCCCTACACCTTC. The whole variable domain, remainder taken from reference TRBV11-2 and TRBJ1-2, is EAGVAQSPRYKIIEKRQSVAFWCNPISGHATLYWYQQILGQGPKLLIQFQNNGVVDDSQLPKDRFSAERLKGVDSTLKIQPAKLEDSAVYLCASSLDRLAGNLPYTFGSGTRLTVV.

This clone was seen once. The chain recombines TRBV4-3 with TRBJ1-3; D is possibly TRBD1 (6 bases). Germline CDR1 is LGHNA and CDR2 is YSLEER. The CDR3 length is 15 residues. V lost 4 bases, J lost 5 bases, and 15 bases lay in between. CDR3 bases: TGCGCCAGCAGCCGGGATGTGCAGGGGCGAAACACCATATATTTT. It codes for CASSRDVQGRNTIYF.

This clone was seen a few times. The gene calls are TRBV30 and TRBJ2-7; unclear D gene. The ends were cut back, 4 bases at V and 0 bases at J, with 13 bases in the middle. Germline CDR1 reads GTSNPN; CDR2 reads SVGIG (reference sequence). This CDR3 is built from 14 residues. The CDR3 DNA sequence: TGTGCCTGGACTCGTACCACAAGCTCCTACGAGCAGTACTTC. Translated, it gives CAWTRTTSSYEQYF.

V gene TRBV9 combines with J gene TRBJ1-2, with 10 bases identical to TRBD1. The V gene's germline CDR1 is SGDLS and CDR2 YYNGEE. This CDR3 comprises 16 residues. V was pared by 4 bases and J by 8 bases, with 14 bases of the junction left unmatched. CDR3 in DNA: TGTGCCAGCAGCCTCCGGGACAGGGGTGATTCACAAGGCTACACCTTC. Translated, it gives CASSLRDRGDSQGYTF.

This clone has just one count. The gene calls are TRBV4-3 and TRBJ1-6; the match to TRBD1 covers 7 bases. J lost 7 bases, V lost 0 bases, and 6 bases had no gene match. Per germline, CDR1 LGHNA and CDR2 YSLEER. The CDR3 spans 16 residues. The CDR3 protein is CASSQEWDRPNSPLHF. The CDR3 region has the DNA TGCGCCAGCAGCCAAGAATGGGACAGACCAAATTCACCCCTCCACTTT.

This clone is a singleton in its sample. The CDR3 region has the DNA TGTGCCAGCAGCGGGACAGCCATCGTCGGAAACACCATATATTTT. Its protein is CASSGTAIVGNTIYF. This chain uses TRBV3-1 (or the pseudogene TRBV3-2) with TRBJ1-3; TRBD1 aligns across 7 bases. The germline V gene has CDR1 LGHDT and CDR2 YNNKEL (reference sequence). With V trimmed by 5 bases and J by 4 bases, 8 bases remained unmatched. The CDR3 loop spans 15 amino acids.

The V call is TRBV5-1, the J call TRBJ2-3; tentatively, D is TRBD1 (5 bases). Germline assignment: CDR1 SGHRS and CDR2 YFSETQ. The CDR3 is 16 residues long. Trimming took 3 bases from V and 2 from J, leaving 16 bases between them. CDR3 sequence reads: CASSWGRAGNTDTQYF. In nucleotides, the CDR3 is TGCGCCAGCAGCTGGGGCAGGGCAGGAAACACAGATACGCAGTATTTT. The entire variable domain, with the rest obtained from reference TRBV5-1 and TRBJ2-3, is as follows: KAGVTQTPRYLIKTRGQQVTLSCSPISGHRSVSWYQQTPGQGLQFLFEYFSETQRNKGNFPGRFSGRQFSNSRSEMNVSTLELGDSALYLCASSWGRAGNTDTQYFGPGTRLTVL.

The chain is built from TRBV10-1 and TRBJ1-1, with a tentative D call TRBD1 (5 bases). The ends were cut back, 0 bases at V and 5 bases at J, with 13 bases in the middle. CDR3 length: 15 residues. Germline V CDR1 and CDR2: WNHNN, SYGVQD (reference sequence). CDR3 nucleotides: TGCGCCAGCAGTGAGTCGCCAGGGAGGGCAACTGAAGCTTTCTTT. This codes for CASSESPGRATEAFF.

This clone was recorded at least ten times. The chain is built from TRBV7-9 and TRBJ1-3, with 9 bases identical to TRBD1. The CDR3 spans 15 residues. Germline CDR1 reads SEHNR; CDR2 reads FQNEAQ (reference sequence). Trimming cost V 3 bases and J 2 bases; bases outside gene matches: 2. CDR3 region: CASSLDRGTGNTIYF. The CDR3 DNA sequence: TGTGCCAGCAGCTTGGACAGGGGCACTGGAAACACCATATATTTT.

The chain joins TRBV2 to TRBJ1-4, with 8 nucleotides matching TRBD1. The V gene's germline CDR1 is SNHLY and CDR2 FYNNEI. V shed 5 bases and J 7 bases; nucleotides not matched to a gene: 0. The CDR3 extends over 12 amino acids. CDR3 sequence reads: CASSTGGEKLFF. As DNA, the CDR3 is TGTGCCAGCAGTACAGGGGGTGAAAAACTGTTTTTT.

The chain couples TRBV6-5 to TRBJ1-1, with D unresolved. Looked up from germline, CDR1 is MNHEY and CDR2 is SVGAGI. The CDR3 consists of 11 residues. Trimming cost V 8 bases and J 11 bases, with 15 bases left between them. The CDR3 coding sequence is TGTGCCAGCGGTCGGAGGGAACACGCTTTCTTT. Its protein is CASGRREHAFF.

In this sample, this clone turned up a few times. The rearrangement uses TRBV2 and TRBJ2-7, with TRBD2 as a possible D gene (5 bases). Looked up from germline, CDR1 is SNHLY and CDR2 is FYNNEI. The CDR3 loop spans 12 amino acids. The V end lost 3 bases, the J end lost 3 bases, and 6 bases lay between the germline ends. CDR3 region: CASSDEGYEQYF. CDR3 coding DNA: TGTGCCAGCAGTGATGAGGGCTACGAGCAGTACTTC.

The chain has TRBV9 and TRBJ1-1; TRBD1 agrees at 8 bases. V dropped 3 bases and J dropped 0; count of bases not matched to a gene: 10. Per the germline V gene, CDR1 is SGDLS and CDR2 is YYNGEE. The CDR3 spans 17 residues. Written as DNA, the CDR3 is TGTGCCAGCAGCGGCGGTGGGCAGGGGGCCATGAACACTGAAGCTTTCTTT. Its protein product is CASSGGGQGAMNTEAFF.

The genes are TRBV7-9 and TRBJ1-1; a possible D gene is TRBD1 (5 bases). CDR1 is SEHNR and CDR2 is FQNEAQ in the germline V gene (reference sequence). V lost 3 bases to trimming and J lost 6 bases, with 8 bases between them. The CDR3 is 12 residues long. The DNA of the CDR3 is TGTGCCAGCAGCTTCAGGGAATCTGAAGCTTTCTTT. It encodes CASSFRESEAFF.